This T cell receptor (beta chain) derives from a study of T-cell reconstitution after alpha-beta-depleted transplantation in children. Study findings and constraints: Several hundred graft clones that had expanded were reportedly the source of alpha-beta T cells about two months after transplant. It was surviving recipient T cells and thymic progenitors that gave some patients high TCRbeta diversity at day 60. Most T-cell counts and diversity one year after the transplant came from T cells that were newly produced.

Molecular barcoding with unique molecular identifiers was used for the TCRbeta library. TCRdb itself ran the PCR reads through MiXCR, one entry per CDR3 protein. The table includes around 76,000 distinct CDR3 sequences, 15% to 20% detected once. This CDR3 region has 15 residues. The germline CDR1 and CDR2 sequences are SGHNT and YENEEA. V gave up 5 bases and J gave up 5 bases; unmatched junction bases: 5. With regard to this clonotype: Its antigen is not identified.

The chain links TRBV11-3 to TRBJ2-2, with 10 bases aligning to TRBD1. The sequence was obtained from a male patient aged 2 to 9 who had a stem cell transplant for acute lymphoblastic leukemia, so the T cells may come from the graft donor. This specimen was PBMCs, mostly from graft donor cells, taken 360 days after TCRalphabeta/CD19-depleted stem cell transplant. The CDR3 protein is CASSPGQGETGELFF. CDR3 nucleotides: TGTGCCAGCAGCCCAGGACAGGGGGAGACCGGGGAGCTGTTTTTT.